Here is one T cell receptor (beta chain) with its context. The antigen is undetermined. Looked up from germline, CDR1 is MDHEN and CDR2 is SYDVKM. V lost 1 base and J lost 6; bases outside the gene matches: 10. The CDR3 runs to 17 residues. This entry is derived from a study of T cells in localized non-small cell lung cancer. Findings and caveats of the study: Uninvolved adjacent lung showed peak T cell clonality, exceeding tumor. Because only a single region of the tumor was sequenced, heterogeneity remains possible. Of the top 100 tumor clones, median approximately 60 were in adjacent lung, approximately 28 among its top 100.

The assay was immunoSEQ multiplex PCR, and TCRdb's table has in-frame clones only and misses some. The sample lists about 33,000 clones; around four fifths were seen once. Sequencing used peripheral blood, obtained before any cancer treatment. This sequence originates from a male donor older than 55 with stage III squamous cell lung carcinoma. The V gene is TRBV28, the J gene TRBJ2-2, with 8 bases fitting TRBD1. CDR3 residues: CASSLLGRGPQAGELFF. As DNA, the CDR3 is TGTGCCAGCAGTTTATTAGGCAGGGGGCCGCAGGCCGGGGAGCTGTTTTTT.